These 27 T cell receptor beta chains came from one sample sequenced in a study of tumor-infiltrating lymphocytes in primary liver carcinoma. Germline DNA was also extracted, while the blood RNA originated from unsorted whole blood. Synthesis of TCR beta cDNA was carried out from 500 ng total RNA with a constant-region primer. ARM-PCR, slightly modified, supplied the TCR beta libraries through three nested multiplex PCR rounds. The opening two PCR rounds, about 11 cycles each, paired TRBV1-TRBV30 forward primers with a C-beta reverse primer. TCRdb analysed the multiplex PCR reads with MiXCR anew, one entry per CDR3 protein. This table has approximately 320,000 distinct CDR3 sequences, roughly three fifths appearing once. The sequencing input was peripheral blood. The receptors were sampled from a woman aged 25 to 39 with primary liver carcinoma and hepatitis B virus infection.

Remarks on this clonotype: A single base separates this from a much larger clone, so it may be a read error. This sequence joins TRBV12-3 or TRBV12-4 and TRBJ2-7, with D perhaps TRBD1 (6 bases). The CDR3 is 12 residues long. The CDR3 DNA follows: TGTGCCAGAAGTTTGGGGGCTCCCGAGCAGTACTTC. It codes for CARSLGAPEQYF.

This clonotype was observed a few times. J is TRBJ2-4 and V is TRBV14; the match to TRBD1 covers 8 bases. CDR1 SGHDN and CDR2 FVKESK come from the germline V gene. This CDR3 region has 16 residues. J lost 1 base, V lost 1 base, and 3 bases had no gene match. The CDR3 loop is CASSQVRTGAKNIQYF. The CDR3 nucleotides are TGTGCCAGCAGCCAAGTGAGGACAGGGGCCAAAAACATTCAGTACTTC.

This chain uses TRBV5-5 with TRBJ1-1; D is unresolved. With 5 bases removed from V and 9 bases from J, the gap between germline ends came to 20 bases. The germline V gene has CDR1 SGHKS and CDR2 YYEKEE (reference sequence). The CDR3 is made up of 14 amino acids. CDR3 DNA sequence: TGTGCCAGCAGTTCAACGGTGGATCTTGGGAAAGCTTTCTTT. This translates into CASSSTVDLGKAFF.

A remark on this clonotype: One junction end disagrees with the germline gene, perhaps due to a read error. V and J are TRBV5-1 and TRBJ2-1; TRBD2 might be the D (5 bases). The germline gives CDR1 SGHRS, CDR2 YFSETQ. The CDR3 consists of 15 residues. The DNA for the CDR3 is TGCGCAAGCAGCTTGGTCCCCGGGGACTACAATGAGCAGTTCTTC. It translates to CASSLVPGDYNEQFF.

The rearrangement uses TRBV4-1 and TRBJ1-2; 9 bases agree with TRBD1. The CDR3 totals 18 residues. Germline V gene data show CDR1 as MGHRA and CDR2 as YSYEKL. The ends lost 4 bases at V and 5 bases at J; junction bases unmatched: 17. The CDR3 region is CASSPTGGYRGPWYGYTF. CDR3 in DNA: TGCGCCAGCAGCCCAACTGGAGGATACAGGGGGCCCTGGTATGGCTACACCTTC.

This clonotype was observed at least ten times. This chain connects TRBV12-5 to TRBJ2-7; a possible D gene is TRBD2 (5 bases). The CDR3 has 13 residues. CDR1 and CDR2 from the germline V gene are LGHNT and FRNRAP. The germline V and J ends were trimmed by 3 bases and 10 bases, with 16 bases remaining between them. The CDR3 spells CASGFYRSGIQYF. The CDR3 DNA follows: TGTGCTAGTGGTTTCTATCGAAGCGGAATACAGTACTTC.

The chain joins TRBV4-3 to TRBJ2-5, with D perhaps matching TRBD1 or TRBD2 (5 bases each). Deletions cut 8 bases from V and 1 base from J, with 23 bases between. This CDR3 is built from 17 residues. Germline assignment: CDR1 LGHNA and CDR2 YSLEER. This chain's CDR3 is CASGRDPYGAIQETQYF. In DNA, the CDR3 is TGCGCCAGCGGCCGAGATCCCTACGGGGCAATCCAAGAGACCCAGTACTTC.

This clonotype has more than one count but fewer than ten. One junction end disagrees with the germline gene, perhaps due to a read error. The gene calls are TRBV12-3 or TRBV12-4 and TRBJ2-5; TRBD2 agrees at 13 bases. This CDR3 is built from 17 residues. For the CDR3, the DNA is TGTGCCAGCAGTCCTGCCCGGACTAGCGGGAGTAAAGAGACCCGGTACTTC. The encoded protein is CASSPARTSGSKETRYF.

This clonotype was detected only once. J is TRBJ1-1 and V is TRBV28, with D tentatively TRBD1 (5 bases). The CDR3 sequence is 14 residues long. CDR1 is MDHEN and CDR2 is SYDVKM in the germline V gene. Between the trimmed V and J ends, which lost 6 bases and 5 bases, there was a span of 16 bases. CDR3 amino acids: CASSPGRGYTEAFF. In DNA, the CDR3 is TGTGCCAGCAGCCCGGGACGGGGGTATACTGAAGCTTTCTTT.

A remark on this clonotype: One end of the junction fails to match germline, which may point to a read error. The chain joins TRBV11-2 to TRBJ1-1, with D possibly being TRBD1 (5 bases). Looked up from germline, CDR1 is SGHAT and CDR2 is FQNNGV. The CDR3 sequence is 14 residues long. Written as DNA, the CDR3 is TGTGTCAGCAGCTCAGGGACCTCGAACACTGAAGCTTTCTTC. This gives the protein CVSSSGTSNTEAFF.

This clonotype has a handful of counts. The junction shows a germline mismatch at one end, possibly a read error. This sequence joins TRBV6-2 or TRBV6-3 and TRBJ2-7; TRBD1 matches at 7 bases. Germline CDR1 MNHEY, CDR2 SVGEGT. There are 14 residues in the CDR3. CDR3 region: CAGSYSTGSYEQYF. The CDR3 DNA reads as TGTGCCGGCAGTTACTCGACAGGGAGCTACGAGCAGTACTTC.

In its sample, this clonotype was seen a few times. This chain joins TRBV4-2 and TRBJ2-6; no reliable D call. The CDR3 covers 15 residues. Looked up from germline, CDR1 is LGHNA and CDR2 is YNFKEQ. V was pared by 0 bases and J by 2 bases, with 5 bases between. The CDR3 loop reads CASSQDGAGANVLTF. The CDR3 bases are TGTGCCAGCAGCCAAGATGGGGCTGGGGCCAACGTCCTGACTTTC.

As concerns this clonotype: The junction departs from the called germline gene at one end, perhaps through a read error. This chain links TRBV11-2 with TRBJ2-7; 12 positions agree with TRBD2. The DNA end favors TRBJ2-1, so the J call may be wrong. Germline CDR1 and CDR2: SGHAT and FQNNGV. The CDR3 sequence is 14 residues long. CDR3 nucleotide sequence: TGTGCCAACAGCTGGACTAGCGGGAATGGTGGGCAGTTCTTC. It codes for CANSWTSGNGGQFF.

Of note for this clonotype: A much larger clone differs by one base, so this may be a read error. Here the CDR3 reads CSVVCRDYLNEQFF. Here the CDR3 DNA reads TGCAGCGTTGTGTGCCGGGACTACCTCAATGAGCAGTTCTTC. The rearrangement links TRBV29-1 to TRBJ2-1, with 7 nucleotides matching TRBD2. V shed 4 bases, J shed 6 bases, and the junction held 9 bases outside the gene matches. The CDR3 is made up of 14 amino acids. CDR1 is SQVTM, CDR2 ANQGSEA, per germline.

The chain recombines TRBV5-4 with TRBJ2-5; tentatively, D is TRBD1 (6 bases). The germline gives CDR1 SGHNT, CDR2 YYREEE (reference sequence). The CDR3 spans 16 residues. The V gene lost 4 bases and the J gene lost 2 bases, with 18 bases spanning the gap. The CDR3, as DNA: TGTGCCAGCAGCCCCCCCCCCGGGACATATCAAGAGACCCAGTACTTC. Translation gives CASSPPPGTYQETQYF.

The chain recombines TRBV6-6 with TRBJ2-2; the D gene is possibly TRBD1 (6 bases). V lost 6 bases to trimming and J lost 0 bases, with 11 bases between them. From germline, CDR1 is MNHNY and CDR2 SVGAGI (reference sequence). The CDR3 extends over 15 amino acids. In nucleotides, the CDR3 is TGTGCCAGCAGGGGGGCTGGGTCGAACACCGGGGAGCTGTTTTTT. Translation: CASRGAGSNTGELFF.

With regard to this clonotype: One end of the junction is discordant with germline, which a read error may explain. The chain has TRBV6-6 and TRBJ2-2; 9 nucleotides align to TRBD2. Germline loops: CDR1 MNHNY, CDR2 SVGAGI (reference sequence). The CDR3 has 15 amino acids. CDR3 residues: CASRPTSGTTGEPFF. CDR3 coding DNA: TGTGCCAGCAGGCCGACTAGCGGTACCACCGGGGAGCCGTTTTTT.

V usage is TRBV11-2 and J usage is TRBJ2-7; the D is unclear. The CDR3 is made up of 15 amino acids. V was shortened by 6 bases and J by 7 bases, with 22 bases between the two germline ends. Germline V gene data show CDR1 as SGHAT and CDR2 as FQNNGV. Here the CDR3 reads CASSLRAQGPSEQYF. CDR3 bases: TGTGCCAGCAGTCTCCGGGCCCAAGGACCCTCAGAGCAGTACTTC. Full variable domain (outside the CDR3, taken from reference TRBV11-2 and TRBJ2-7): EAGVAQSPRYKIIEKRQSVAFWCNPISGHATLYWYQQILGQGPKLLIQFQNNGVVDDSQLPKDRFSAERLKGVDSTLKIQPAKLEDSAVYLCASSLRAQGPSEQYFGPGTRLTVT.

For this clonotype: Germline and junction disagree at one end, which may indicate a read error. The chain joins TRBV6-6 to TRBJ1-6; D is perhaps TRBD1 (6 bases). Germline CDR1 is MNHNY and CDR2 is SVGAGI (reference sequence). The CDR3 loop spans 16 amino acids. CDR3 coding DNA: TGTGCCAGCAGTTACCGAGGGGGATCCTATAATCCACCCCTCCACTTT. This codes for CASSYRGGSYNPPLHF.

Details on this clonotype: A junction end diverges from the germline sequence, so it may reflect a read error. V gene TRBV11-2 combines with J gene TRBJ2-7; D possibly uses TRBD1 or TRBD2 (5 bases each). The germline V gene encodes CDR1 SGHAT and CDR2 FQNNGV. This CDR3 has 16 amino acids. For the CDR3, the DNA is TGTGCCAGCAGAGCTCCGGGGACCTCGGGCTCCTACGAGCAGTACTTT. It is translated as CASRAPGTSGSYEQYF.

As for this clonotype: A single base separates this from a much larger clone, so it may be a read error. V is TRBV29-1 and J is TRBJ1-2, with D perhaps TRBD1 (5 bases). The CDR3 consists of 14 residues. Germline CDR1 reads SQVTM; CDR2 reads ANQGSEA. The CDR3 nucleotides are TGCAGCGTATCGGTAGGGGCCTTGAACTATGTCTACACCTTC. Protein product: CSVSVGALNYVYTF.

This clonotype has only one observation. This may come from a read error, since a much larger clone is one base off. This chain connects TRBV6-2 or TRBV6-3 to TRBJ2-1; D tentatively fits TRBD1 or TRBD2 (5 bases each). The CDR3 contains 12 residues. Germline assignment: CDR1 MNHEY and CDR2 SVGEGT. V was trimmed by 8 bases and J by 15 bases, leaving 20 bases between them. The chain's CDR3 is CASGTGLGLPFF. The DNA for the CDR3 is TGTGCCAGCGGGACCGGACTCGGACTTCCGTTCTTC.

As concerns this clonotype: A much larger clone differs by one base, so this may be a read error. The chain is built from TRBV4-1 and TRBJ1-2; 9 bases align to TRBD1. The CDR3 sequence is 14 residues long. Germline values: CDR1 MGHRA, CDR2 YSYEKL. The CDR3 here is CASSPGQGISGYAF. Here the CDR3 DNA reads TGCGCCAGCAGCCCGGGACAGGGAATTTCTGGCTACGCCTTC.

The rearrangement uses TRBV19 and TRBJ1-6; tentatively, D is TRBD1 (6 bases). V gave up 4 bases and J gave up 10 bases, with 11 bases separating them. Germline V gene data show CDR1 as LNHDA and CDR2 as SQIVND (reference sequence). This CDR3 region has 13 residues. The CDR3 DNA is TGTGCCAGTAGTACCACAGGGAAATCACCCCTCCACTTT. Its protein product is CASSTTGKSPLHF.

As concerns this clonotype: Likely a read error: the CDR3 ends without its conserved phenylalanine or tryptophan. V usage is TRBV29-1 and J usage is TRBJ2-6, with D unresolved. The germline V gene has CDR1 SQVTM and CDR2 ANQGSEA. CDR3 length: 15 amino acids. CDR3 nucleotides: TGCAGTGTTGAGACCGGGCCCGTAGGGACCAACGTCCTGACTTCC. Amino acids: CSVETGPVGTNVLTS.

This clonotype was seen only a few times. For the CDR3, the DNA is TGTGCCAGCACCAGGACAGGAGGTGCGGATACGCAGTATTTT. Protein sequence: CASTRTGGADTQYF. This chain uses TRBV12-3 or TRBV12-4 with TRBJ2-3, with TRBD1 matching 7 bases. With V trimmed by 7 bases and J by 6 bases, 10 bases remained unmatched. The CDR3 sequence is 14 residues long.

This clonotype was detected many times. CDR3 in amino acids: CASSSPSRVSDEQFF. CDR3 coding DNA: TGTGCCAGCAGTTCGCCGTCTCGAGTCTCGGATGAGCAGTTCTTC. The chain joins TRBV6-2 or TRBV6-3 to TRBJ2-1, with no clear D. The CDR3 contains 15 residues. Germline V gene sequence: CDR1 MNHEY, CDR2 SVGEGT. V lost 4 bases and J lost 8, with 18 bases in between.